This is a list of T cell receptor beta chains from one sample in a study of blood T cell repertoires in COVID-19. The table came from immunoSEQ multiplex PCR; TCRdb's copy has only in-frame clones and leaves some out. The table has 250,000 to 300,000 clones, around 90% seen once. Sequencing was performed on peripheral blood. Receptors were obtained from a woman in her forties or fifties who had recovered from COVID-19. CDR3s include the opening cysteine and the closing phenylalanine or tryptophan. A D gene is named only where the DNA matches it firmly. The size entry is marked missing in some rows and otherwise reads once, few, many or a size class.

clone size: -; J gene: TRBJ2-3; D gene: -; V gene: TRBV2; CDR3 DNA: TGTGCCAGCAGGGGTGAGGGTTATAGAATAGATACGCAGTATTTT; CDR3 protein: CASRGEGYRIDTQYF
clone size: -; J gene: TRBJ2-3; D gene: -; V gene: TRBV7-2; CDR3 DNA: TGTGCCAGCAGCTTAGTAACCCCCGGGAGTCATCTGCCAGATACGCAGTATTTT; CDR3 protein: CASSLVTPGSHLPDTQYF
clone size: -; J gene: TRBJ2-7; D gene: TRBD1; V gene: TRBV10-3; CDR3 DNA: TGTGCCATCAGTGAGTCGGGACAGAAATACGAGCAGTACTTC; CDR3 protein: CAISESGQKYEQYF
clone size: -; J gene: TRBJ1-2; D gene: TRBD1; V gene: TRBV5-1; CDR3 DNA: TGCGCCAGCAGCTTGGGTCCAGGGGGCTCTGGCTACACCTTC; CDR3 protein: CASSLGPGGSGYTF
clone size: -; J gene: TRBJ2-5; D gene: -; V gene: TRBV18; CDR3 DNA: TGTGCCAGCTCACCCACAGGTTGGGGCCCCCAAGAGACCCAGTACTTC; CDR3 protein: CASSPTGWGPQETQYF
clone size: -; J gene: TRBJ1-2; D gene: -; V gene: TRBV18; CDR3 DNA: TGTGCCAGCTCACCTGGAGCAGGGAACGGCTATGGCTACACCTTC; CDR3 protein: CASSPGAGNGYGYTF
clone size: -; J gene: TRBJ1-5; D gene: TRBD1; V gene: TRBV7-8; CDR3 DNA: TGTGCCAGCAGCGGGAGTGGGACAGGGGGAGAACGGCCCCAGCATTTT; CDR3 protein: CASSGSGTGGERPQHF
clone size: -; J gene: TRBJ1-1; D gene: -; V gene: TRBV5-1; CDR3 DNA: TGCGCCAGCAGCGTACAGGAGTACACTGAAGCTTTCTTT; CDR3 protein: CASSVQEYTEAFF
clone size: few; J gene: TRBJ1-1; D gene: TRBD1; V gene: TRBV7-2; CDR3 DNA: TGTGCCAGCAGCTTAAGGGCAGGGGGCGTAAACACTGAAGCTTTCTTT; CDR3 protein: CASSLRAGGVNTEAFF
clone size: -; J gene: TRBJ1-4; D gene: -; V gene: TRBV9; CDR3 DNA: TGTGCCAGCAGCGTAGGGGGGGTCGGTGAAAAACTGTTTTTT; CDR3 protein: CASSVGGVGEKLFF
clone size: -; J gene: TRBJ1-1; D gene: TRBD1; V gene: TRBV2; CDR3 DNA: TGTGCCAGCATAGCGGCAGGGGGCACTGAAGCTTTCTTT; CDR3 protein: CASIAAGGTEAFF
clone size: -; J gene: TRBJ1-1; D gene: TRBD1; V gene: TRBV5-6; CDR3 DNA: TGTGCCAGCAGCTACTCAGGGGGGTTCGACGCTGAAGCTTTCTTT; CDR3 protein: CASSYSGGFDAEAFF
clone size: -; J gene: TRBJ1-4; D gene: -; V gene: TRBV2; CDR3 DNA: TGTGCCAGCAAGAGCGGGAGTGGAGATGAAAAACTGTTTTTT; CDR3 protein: CASKSGSGDEKLFF
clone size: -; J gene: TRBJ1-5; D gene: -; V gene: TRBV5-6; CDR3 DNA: TGTGCCAGCAGCTCAACTGACGATAGGGGTCAGCCCCAGCATTTT; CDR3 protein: CASSSTDDRGQPQHF
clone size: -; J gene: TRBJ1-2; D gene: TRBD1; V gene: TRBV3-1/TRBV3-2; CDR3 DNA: TGTGCCAGCAGCCGGACAGGGGGCTGGGGCTATGGCTACACCTTC; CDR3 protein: CASSRTGGWGYGYTF
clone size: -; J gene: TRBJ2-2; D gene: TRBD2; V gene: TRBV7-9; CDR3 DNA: TGTGCCAGCAGCTTAATCGGTAGCGGGAGACTAGGGGAGCTGTTTTTT; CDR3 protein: CASSLIGSGRLGELFF
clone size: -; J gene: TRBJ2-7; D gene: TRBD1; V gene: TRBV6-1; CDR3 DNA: TGTGCCAGCAGTGAAGAGACAGGGAGAGTCTACGAGCAGTACTTC; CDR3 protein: CASSEETGRVYEQYF
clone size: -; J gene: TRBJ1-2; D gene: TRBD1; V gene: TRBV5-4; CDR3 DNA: TGTGCCAGCAGCTTGCGATCCGGGACAGGGCGCGGTGGCTACACCTTC; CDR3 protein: CASSLRSGTGRGGYTF
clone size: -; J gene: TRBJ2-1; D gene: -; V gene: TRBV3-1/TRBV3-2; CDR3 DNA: TGTGCCAGCAGCCAAGATTCGGGGTTCTACAATGAGCAGTTCTTC; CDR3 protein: CASSQDSGFYNEQFF
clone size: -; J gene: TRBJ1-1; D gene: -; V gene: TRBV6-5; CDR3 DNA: TGTGCCAGCAGTTACGGCAGGGATACTGAAGCTTTCTTT; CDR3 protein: CASSYGRDTEAFF